What follows describes a single T cell receptor (beta chain). The antigen remains unidentified. With no exception, relapse followed autologous stem cell transplantation in all patients, and brentuximab vedotin exposure varied. Germline loops: CDR1 MNHNY, CDR2 SVGAGI (reference sequence). This CDR3 region has 12 residues. V was shortened by 6 bases and J by 4 bases, with 9 bases between the two germline ends. This entry belongs to a study of PD-1 blockade in classical Hodgkin lymphoma. Study-level information: Nivolumab was administered to patients intravenously at 3 mg/kg every 2 weeks. Overall study results and limits: Excluded were patients who started nivolumab under 1 year after ASCT, a group that had lower diversity. Newly diagnosed patients were reported to start with lower TCR diversity than healthy donors.

Data came from immunoSEQ multiplex PCR; TCRdb stores just in-frame clones and leaves some out. In the table there are around 20,000 clones, around 80% of which are singletons. This chain links TRBV6-6 with TRBJ1-2, with D tentatively TRBD1 (5 bases). This clonotype was obtained from a human donor with classical Hodgkin lymphoma. The sample in question was peripheral blood mononuclear cells (PBMCs), obtained before the second cycle of nivolumab. The CDR3 protein is CASRRGLYGYTF. As DNA, the CDR3 is TGTGCCAGCAGACGGGGCCTCTATGGCTACACCTTC.